This TCR beta chain emerged from a study of T-cell reconstitution after alpha-beta-depleted transplantation in children. The library targeted TCRbeta and was prepared with unique molecular identifiers. From the PCR reads, TCRdb called clonotypes with MiXCR, one entry per CDR3 protein. The sample lists around 250,000 distinct CDR3 sequences, 9.9% occurring once. CDR1 LNHNV and CDR2 YYDKDF come from the germline V gene (reference sequence). The V gene lost 0 bases and the J gene lost 3 bases, with 9 bases spanning the gap. The length of the CDR3 is 15 residues. This clonotype was recorded many times. This sequence joins TRBV15 and TRBJ2-1; D is unclear. The input for sequencing was PBMCs from the stem cell graft donor, taken from the stem cell graft. The TCR comes from a human donor who donated a stem cell graft to a child with SCID. CDR3 protein: CATSRDQESYNEQFF. The CDR3 bases are TGTGCCACCAGCAGAGATCAGGAAAGCTACAATGAGCAGTTCTTC. The complete variable domain, with remaining parts taken from reference TRBV15 and TRBJ2-1, reads DAMVIQNPRYQVTQFGKPVTLSCSQTLNHNVMYWYQQKSSQAPKLLFHYYDKDFNNEADTPDNFQSRRPNTSFCFLDIRSPGLGDTAMYLCATSRDQESYNEQFFGPGTRLTVL.